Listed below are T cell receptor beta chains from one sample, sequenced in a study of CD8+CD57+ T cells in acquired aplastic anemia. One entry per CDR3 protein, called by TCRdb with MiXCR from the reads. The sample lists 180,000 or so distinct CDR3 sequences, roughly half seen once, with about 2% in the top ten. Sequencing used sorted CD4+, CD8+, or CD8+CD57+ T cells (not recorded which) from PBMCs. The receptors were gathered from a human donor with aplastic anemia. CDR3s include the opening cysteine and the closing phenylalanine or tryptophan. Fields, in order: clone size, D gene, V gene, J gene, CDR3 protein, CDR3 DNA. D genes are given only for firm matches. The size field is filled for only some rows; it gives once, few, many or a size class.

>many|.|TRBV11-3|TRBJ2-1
CASSRNAGSNHEQFF
TGTGCCAGCAGCAGAAACGCGGGCAGTAACCATGAGCAGTTCTTC
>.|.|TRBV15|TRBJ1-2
CATSRERQGRDYGYTF
TGTGCCACCAGCAGAGAAAGGCAGGGGAGGGACTATGGCTACACCTTC
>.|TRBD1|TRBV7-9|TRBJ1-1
CASSQMEGATEAFF
TGTGCCAGCAGTCAGATGGAGGGGGCCACTGAAGCTTTCTTT
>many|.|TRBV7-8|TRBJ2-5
CASSPRRTQETQYF
TGTGCCAGCAGCCCCCGGCGGACCCAAGAGACCCAGTACTTC
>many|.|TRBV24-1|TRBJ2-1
CATSDATPGYNEQFF
TGTGCCACCAGTGACGCAACCCCGGGCTACAATGAGCAGTTCTTC
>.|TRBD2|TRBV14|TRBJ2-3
CASSLTAGITDTQYF
TGTGCCAGCAGCCTAACAGCGGGGATCACAGATACGCAGTATTTT
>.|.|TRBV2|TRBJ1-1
CASSAAGENTEAFF
TGTGCCAGCAGTGCGGCAGGGGAGAACACTGAAGCTTTCTTT
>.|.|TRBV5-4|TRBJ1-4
CASSLTTGSSNEKLFF
TGTGCCAGCAGCTTGACTACAGGGTCTTCTAATGAAAAACTGTTTTTT
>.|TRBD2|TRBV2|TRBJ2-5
CASKNGTSGSGETQYF
TGTGCCAGCAAAAATGGGACTAGCGGGAGTGGTGAGACCCAGTACTTC
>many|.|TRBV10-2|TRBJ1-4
CASRPLPGATNEKLFF
TGCGCCAGCAGGCCCCTCCCGGGTGCAACTAATGAAAAACTGTTTTTT
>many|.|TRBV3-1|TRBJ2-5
CASSPWGAETQYF
TGTGCCAGCAGCCCCTGGGGAGCAGAGACCCAGTACTTC
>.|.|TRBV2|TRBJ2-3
CASRDVRTDTQYF
TGTGCCAGCAGGGACGTACGCACAGATACGCAGTATTTT
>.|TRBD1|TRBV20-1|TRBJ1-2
CSATSDRDNYGYTF
TGCAGTGCTACGTCCGACAGGGACAACTATGGCTACACCTTC
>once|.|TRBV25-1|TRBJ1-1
CASSPLSGRDTEAFF
TGTGCCAGCAGTCCGCTTTCGGGGAGGGACACTGAAGCTTTCTTT
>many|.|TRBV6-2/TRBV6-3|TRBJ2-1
CASSYLKYNEQFF
TGTGCCAGCAGTTACTTGAAATACAATGAGCAGTTCTTC
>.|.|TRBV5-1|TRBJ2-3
CASSWTDTQYF
TGCGCCAGCAGCTGGACAGATACGCAGTATTTT
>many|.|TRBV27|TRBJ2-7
CASSSTRSEQYF
TGTGCCAGCAGTTCCACACGGTCCGAGCAGTACTTC
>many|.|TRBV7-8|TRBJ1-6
CASSLGSGVGSPLHF
TGTGCCAGCAGCTTAGGTAGCGGGGTTGGTTCACCCCTCCACTTT
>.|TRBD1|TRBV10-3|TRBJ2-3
CATKGAFGTDTQYF
TGTGCCACCAAGGGGGCGTTCGGCACAGATACGCAGTATTTT
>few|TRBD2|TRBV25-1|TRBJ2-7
CASSETAGGPREQYF
TGTGCCAGCAGTGAGACTGCGGGAGGGCCTAGAGAGCAGTACTTC
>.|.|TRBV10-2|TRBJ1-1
CASSYGQNTGAFF
TGCGCCAGCAGTTACGGGCAGAACACTGGAGCTTTCTTT
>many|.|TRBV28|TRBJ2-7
CASCLSGPSYEQYF
TGTGCCAGCTGCCTTTCGGGACCGAGCTACGAGCAGTACTTC
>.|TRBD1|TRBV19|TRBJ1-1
CASSAGQGGNTEAFF
TGTGCCAGTAGTGCGGGACAGGGGGGGAACACTGAAGCTTTCTTT
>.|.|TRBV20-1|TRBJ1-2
CSARAEGENYGYTF
TGCAGTGCTAGAGCGGAGGGCGAGAACTATGGCTACACCTTC
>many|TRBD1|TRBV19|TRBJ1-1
CASSIPITGGTEAFF
TGTGCCAGTAGTATTCCAATTACAGGGGGCACTGAAGCTTTCTTT
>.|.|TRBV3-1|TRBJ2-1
CASSQDLRLVLYNEQFF
TGTGCCAGCAGCCAAGATCTGCGACTAGTCTTATACAATGAGCAGTTCTTC
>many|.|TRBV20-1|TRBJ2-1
CSARGWRPGGGNEQFF
TGCAGCGCTAGAGGTTGGAGGCCAGGGGGGGGCAATGAGCAGTTCTTC
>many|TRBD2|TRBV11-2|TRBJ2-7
CASSLEVGGGSYEQYF
TGTGCCAGCAGCTTAGAAGTGGGGGGGGGATCCTACGAGCAGTACTTC
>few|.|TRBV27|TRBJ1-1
CASSLEPGNTEAFF
TGTGCCAGCAGTTTGGAGCCGGGGAACACTGAAGCTTTCTTT
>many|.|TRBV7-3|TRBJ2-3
CASSLNSPRLAQFTDTQYF
TGTGCCAGCAGCTTAAACTCCCCGAGGCTAGCCCAATTCACAGATACGCAGTATTTT
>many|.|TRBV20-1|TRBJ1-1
CSAFRTANTEAFF
TGCAGTGCTTTCCGGACGGCGAACACTGAAGCTTTCTTT
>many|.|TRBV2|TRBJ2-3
CASSMTLGRISTDTQYF
TGTGCCAGCAGCATGACATTGGGGCGGATTAGCACAGATACGCAGTATTTT
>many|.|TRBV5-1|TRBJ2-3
CATNLGSSSTDTQYF
TGCGCCACCAATCTGGGCAGTTCTAGCACAGATACGCAGTATTTT
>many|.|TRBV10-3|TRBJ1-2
CAISGTVANYGYTF
TGTGCCATCAGTGGTACGGTAGCTAACTATGGCTACACCTTC
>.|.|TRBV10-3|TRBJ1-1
CAISDFDSEAFF
TGTGCCATCAGTGACTTCGACAGTGAAGCTTTCTTT
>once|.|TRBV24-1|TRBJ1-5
CATSDVGGNQPQHF
TGTGCCACCAGTGATGTAGGGGGAAACCAGCCCCAGCATTTT
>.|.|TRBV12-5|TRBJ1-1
CASGFSNTEAFF
TGTGCTAGTGGTTTCTCGAACACTGAAGCTTTCTTT
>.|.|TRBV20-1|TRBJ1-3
CSARSGVSGNTIYF
TGCAGTGCTAGAAGCGGGGTCTCTGGAAACACCATATATTTT
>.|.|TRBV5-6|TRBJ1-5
CASSSYRVGNQPQHF
TGTGCCAGCAGCTCCTACAGGGTGGGCAATCAGCCCCAGCATTTT
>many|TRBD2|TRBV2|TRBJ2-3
CASRAGVGTDTQYF
TGTGCCAGCAGGGCGGGGGTGGGCACAGATACGCAGTATTTT
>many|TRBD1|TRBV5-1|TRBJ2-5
CASYTGTGYQETQYF
TGCGCCAGCTACACCGGGACAGGGTACCAAGAGACCCAGTACTTC
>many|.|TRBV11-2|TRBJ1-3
CASSFNGDLSGNTIYF
TGTGCCAGCAGCTTTAACGGGGATCTCTCTGGAAACACCATATATTTT
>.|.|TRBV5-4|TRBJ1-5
CASSEDINQPQHF
TGTGCCAGCAGCGAGGACATAAATCAGCCCCAGCATTTT
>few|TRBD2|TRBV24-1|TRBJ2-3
CATSLSGGAEDTQYF
TGTGCCACCAGTCTTAGCGGGGGGGCCGAAGATACGCAGTATTTT
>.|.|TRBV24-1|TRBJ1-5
CATGNRDESTSNQPQHF
TGTGCCACCGGAAACCGCGACGAATCGACGAGCAATCAGCCCCAGCATTTT
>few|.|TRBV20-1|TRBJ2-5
CSANPLARETQYF
TGCAGTGCTAACCCACTAGCTAGGGAGACCCAGTACTTC